The 8 T cell receptor beta chains below were found in one sample sequenced in a study of blood T cell repertoires in COVID-19. Clones were sequenced by immunoSEQ multiplex PCR, and TCRdb holds only the in-frame ones, with some missing. The table records fewer than 250,000 clones, about 85% of them present only once. Sequencing was done on a sample of peripheral blood. These TCRs come from a man aged 65 to 79 with acute or convalescent COVID-19.

The chain uses TRBV10-3 and TRBJ2-1, with 8 bases matching TRBD1. The germline V gene has CDR1 ENHRY and CDR2 SYGVKD. The CDR3 loop spans 14 amino acids. V lost 10 bases, J lost 2 bases, and 7 bases stayed unmatched. The CDR3 sequence: CATKTGDAYNEQFF. CDR3 DNA sequence: TGTGCCACCAAGACAGGGGATGCCTACAATGAGCAGTTCTTC.

The chain combines TRBV4-2 with TRBJ2-7, with D possibly matching TRBD1 (5 bases). CDR1 is LGHNA, CDR2 YNFKEQ, per germline. Trimming took off 3 bases at V and 3 bases at J, with 9 bases between the two ends. This CDR3 contains 13 residues. The CDR3 DNA reads TGTGCCAGCAGCCACACGGACAACTACGAGCAGTACTTC. This codes for CASSHTDNYEQYF.

CDR3 in amino acids: CASSSGTSGSYEQYF. The DNA of the CDR3 is TGTGCCAGCAGCTCGGGGACTAGCGGATCCTACGAGCAGTACTTC. The chain recombines TRBV7-2 with TRBJ2-7, with 11 bases identical to TRBD2. Trimming took 4 bases from V and 1 from J; bases not matched to a gene: 3. From germline, CDR1 is SGHTA and CDR2 FQGNSA. This CDR3 is 15 amino acids long.

The genes are TRBV10-3 and TRBJ2-7; possible D gene TRBD2, 5 bases. The CDR3 contains 15 residues. Germline V gives CDR1 ENHRY, CDR2 SYGVKD. The V end was cut by 11 bases, the J end by 4 bases, with 24 bases between. Here the CDR3 DNA reads TGTGCCTCACAAAATCCGTCGGGGATTACATACGAGCAGTACTTC. Protein product: CASQNPSGITYEQYF.

The rearrangement uses TRBV19 and TRBJ2-2; D is uncertain. Germline CDR1 and CDR2: LNHDA and SQIVND (reference sequence). Trimming left V 2 bases short and J 6 bases short, with 4 bases between. CDR3 length equals 12 residues. DNA for the CDR3: TGTGCCAGTAGTATATCGGCCGGGGAGCTGTTTTTT. Its translation: CASSISAGELFF.

This chain connects TRBV7-3 to TRBJ2-3, with 7 bases lining up with TRBD2. This CDR3 has 15 amino acids. V lost 1 base to trimming and J lost 5 bases; unmatched junction nucleotides: 6. The germline V gene has CDR1 SGHTA and CDR2 FQGTGA. CDR3 DNA: TGTGCCAGCAGCTTAATGTCCGGGGGGAGAGATACGCAGTATTTT. Encoded protein: CASSLMSGGRDTQYF.

This chain links TRBV28 with TRBJ2-2, with 9 bases aligning to TRBD2. The CDR3 covers 17 residues. The V gene's germline CDR1 is MDHEN and CDR2 SYDVKM. V shed 6 bases, J shed 0 bases, and the junction held 8 bases outside the gene matches. The CDR3 coding sequence is TGTGCCAGCAGGGGTGGACTAGCGAGTACGAACACCGGGGAGCTGTTTTTT. It translates to CASRGGLASTNTGELFF.

This clone appeared once. V and J are TRBV7-2 and TRBJ2-7, with 8 positions matching TRBD2. The ends lost 0 bases at V and 0 bases at J; junction bases unmatched: 4. Germline V gene lookup returns CDR1 SGHTA and CDR2 FQGNSA. This CDR3 spans 16 amino acids. The CDR3 sequence is CASSLAPSGHSYEQYF. CDR3 nucleotides: TGTGCCAGCAGCTTAGCGCCTAGCGGGCACTCCTACGAGCAGTACTTC. Combining the CDR3 with reference TRBV7-2 and TRBJ2-7 gives the whole variable domain GAGVSQSPSNKVTEKGKDVELRCDPISGHTALYWYRQSLGQGLEFLIYFQGNSAPDKSGLPSDRFSAERTGGSVSTLTIQRTQQEDSAVYLCASSLAPSGHSYEQYFGPGTRLTVT.